These 8 T cell receptor beta chains were all obtained from the same sample, sequenced in a study of cytomegalovirus exposure and HLA in healthy donors. This PCR relied on a set of 60 Vbeta primers and 13 Jbeta primers. Sequenced by immunoSEQ multiplex PCR; TCRdb stores in-frame clones only, minus some. The table has 150,000 to 200,000 clones, 77% seen once. Material: PBMCs. These receptors all stem from a man aged 18 to 30 in good health and CMV-seronegative.

The CDR3 loop is CASSPVKPGSGANVLTF. The CDR3 DNA follows: TGTGCCAGCTCACCAGTGAAGCCAGGGTCTGGGGCCAACGTCCTGACTTTC. This rearrangement joins TRBV18 to TRBJ2-6; D might be TRBD1 (5 bases). CDR3 size: 17 residues. Germline values: CDR1 KGHSH, CDR2 LQKENI. The V end lost 2 bases, the J end lost 1 base, and 12 bases lay between the germline ends.

The chain recombines TRBV5-1 with TRBJ1-4, with TRBD1 identical over 11 bases. Per germline, CDR1 SGHRS and CDR2 YFSETQ. This CDR3 has 16 amino acids. The V and J ends lost 4 bases and 2 bases, in that order; junction bases with no gene match: 4. CDR3: CASSDGQGATNEKLFF. The CDR3 bases are TGCGCCAGCAGCGACGGACAGGGGGCGACTAATGAAAAACTGTTTTTT.

This clone was picked up one time. In DNA, the CDR3 is TGTGCCAGTAGCTACCTACAGGACCGCTACACCTTC. Translated, it gives CASSYLQDRYTF. The chain couples TRBV19 to TRBJ1-2; tentatively, D is TRBD1 (5 bases). This CDR3 is 12 amino acids long. V lost 6 bases to trimming and J lost 9 bases, with 14 bases between them. Looked up from germline, CDR1 is LNHDA and CDR2 is SQIVND (reference sequence).

The gene calls are TRBV4-3 and TRBJ2-7, with a weak D call TRBD1 (5 bases). There are 16 residues in the CDR3. Germline CDR1 reads LGHNA; CDR2 reads YSLEER. Trimming removed 0 bases from V and 5 bases from J, with 17 bases in between. CDR3 nucleotides: TGCGCCAGCAGCCAAGATAGTTTTTGGGGCCGGAACGAGCAGTACTTC. Residues: CASSQDSFWGRNEQYF.

This clone turned up a few times. The chain couples TRBV18 to TRBJ1-5; no firm D call. The V end lost 1 base, the J end lost 9 bases, and 13 bases lay between the germline ends. Germline loops: CDR1 KGHSH, CDR2 LQKENI. This CDR3 has 14 amino acids. CDR3: CASSPQEAQRPQHF. As DNA, the CDR3 is TGTGCCAGCTCACCACAAGAGGCCCAACGGCCCCAGCATTTT.

The V and J genes are TRBV5-6 and TRBJ2-5; 8 nucleotides align to TRBD1. The J call is in doubt because the DNA end fits TRBJ2-7 better. The CDR3 is made up of 14 amino acids. The germline gives CDR1 SGHDT, CDR2 YYEEEE. CDR3 sequence: CASSLGQGNYEQYF. The CDR3 nucleotides read TGTGCCAGCAGCTTGGGACAGGGGAACTACGAGCAGTACTTC.

V is TRBV2 and J is TRBJ2-7; maybe TRBD1 (7 bases). V was clipped by 11 bases and J by 5 bases, with 22 bases between them. The CDR3 is 14 residues long. Germline V CDR1 and CDR2: SNHLY, FYNNEI. CDR3 protein: CAVWRGLGYHEQYF. The DNA of the CDR3 is TGTGCCGTATGGAGGGGGCTCGGTTACCACGAGCAGTACTTC.

The chain employs TRBV6-4 and TRBJ2-3; 13 bases fit TRBD2. CDR1 and CDR2 (germline): MRHNA, SNTAGT. The V segment lost 2 bases and the J segment 1 base; nucleotides outside the gene matches: 12. The CDR3 contains 20 residues. The CDR3 DNA reads as TGTGCCAGCAGTGACCATAGAACTAGCGGGGGGGGTATGGGCACAGATACGCAGTATTTT. It specifies CASSDHRTSGGGMGTDTQYF.